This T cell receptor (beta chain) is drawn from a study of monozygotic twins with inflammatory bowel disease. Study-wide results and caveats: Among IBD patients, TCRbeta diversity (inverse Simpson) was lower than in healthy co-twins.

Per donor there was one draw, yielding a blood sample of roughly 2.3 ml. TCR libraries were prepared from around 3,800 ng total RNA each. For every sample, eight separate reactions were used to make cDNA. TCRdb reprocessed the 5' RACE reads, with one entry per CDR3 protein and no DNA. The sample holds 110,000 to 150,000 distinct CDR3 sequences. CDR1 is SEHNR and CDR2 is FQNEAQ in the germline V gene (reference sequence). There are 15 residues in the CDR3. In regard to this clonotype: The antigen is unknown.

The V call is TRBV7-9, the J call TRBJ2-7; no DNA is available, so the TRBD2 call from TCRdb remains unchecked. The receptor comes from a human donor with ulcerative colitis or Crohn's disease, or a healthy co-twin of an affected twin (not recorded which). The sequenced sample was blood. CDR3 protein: CASSDTGLGPYEQYF.